The clone carrying this T cell receptor beta chain came up a few times. Treatment of the sample: randomized to nivolumab then ipilimumab (arm A) or the reverse (arm B). The entry originates in a study of sequential checkpoint blockade in melanoma. Assay used: immunoSEQ multiplex PCR; TCRdb lists only in-frame clones, some missing. The table has more than 9,500 clones, roughly 60% seen once; the top ten hold 20% to 25%. The CDR3 totals 15 residues. V was clipped by 5 bases and J by 5 bases, with 19 bases between them. Germline V CDR1 and CDR2: SGHTA, FQGNSA. The clonotype comes from a human donor with melanoma. V gene TRBV7-2 combines with J gene TRBJ2-7, with TRBD2 as a possible D gene (5 bases). This material consisted of CD8+ T cells sorted from blood (inferred from file names), taken from a patient given nivolumab and ipilimumab in sequence. CDR3 region: CASSQADQEEDEQYF. CDR3 nucleotides: TGTGCCAGCAGCCAAGCGGACCAGGAGGAGGACGAGCAGTACTTC. The full variable domain, rest sourced from reference TRBV7-2 and TRBJ2-7, is GAGVSQSPSNKVTEKGKDVELRCDPISGHTALYWYRQSLGQGLEFLIYFQGNSAPDKSGLPSDRFSAERTGGSVSTLTIQRTQQEDSAVYLCASSQADQEEDEQYFGPGTRLTVT.